This entry concerns a single T cell receptor (beta chain). Its antigen is unknown. This record belongs to a study of OX40 agonist ivuxolimab in advanced cancers. Study background: The study treated patients with ivuxolimab, an agonistic anti-OX40 (CD134) antibody. Partial responses were seen in three patients, one with hepatocellular carcinoma and two with cutaneous melanoma.

The study's findings and limits: Partly responding patients at 0.1-3.0 mg/kg showed some of the smallest clonal expansion.

The repertoire was sequenced with immunoSEQ multiplex PCR; TCRdb's copy has only in-frame clones and lacks some. The sample records 9,500 to 10,000 clones, 66% being singletons. The sample consisted of CD4+ or CD8+ T cells sorted from blood, taken in a trial of the OX40 agonist ivuxolimab. The TCR was taken from an adult with an advanced solid tumor such as melanoma, head and neck, liver or kidney cancer.

The CDR3 sequence: CASSPWGGAYEQYF. CDR3 DNA: TGCGCCAGCAGCCCCTGGGGAGGGGCTTACGAGCAGTACTTC. This chain joins TRBV5-1 and TRBJ2-7; 7 bases map to TRBD2. This CDR3 comprises 14 residues. J was trimmed by 4 bases and V by 4 bases; bases with no gene match: 8. Germline V gene sequence: CDR1 SGHRS, CDR2 YFSETQ.